This record concerns one TCR beta chain sequence. TCRdb's table, derived via immunoSEQ multiplex PCR, lists solely in-frame clones and lacks some. The sample lists tens of thousands of clones, roughly 78% seen once, with around 7.2% in the top ten. These data originate in a study of blood T cell repertoires in COVID-19. On the study more broadly: The cDNA or gDNA used as material had been derived from T cells, B-cell-depleted T cells, or PBMCs.

V lost 4 bases to trimming and J lost 7 bases, with 10 bases between them. The CDR3 has 12 amino acids. The V gene's germline CDR1 is SQVTM and CDR2 ANQGSEA. The sequenced sample consisted of peripheral blood. The chain carries TRBV29-1 and TRBJ2-2, with D possibly being TRBD2 (7 bases). This TCR came from a man over 45 with active or convalescent COVID-19. CDR3 region: CSVARGGGELFF. The CDR3 bases are TGCAGCGTTGCGAGGGGGGGCGGGGAGCTGTTTTTT.